The 3 T cell receptor beta chains below were found in one sample sequenced in a study of PD-L1 blockade in urothelial cancer. Profiled with immunoSEQ multiplex PCR; TCRdb holds only in-frame clones, not every one. Among tens of thousands of clones listed, 87% were seen once. Specimen: PBMCs, collected around atezolizumab (anti-PD-L1) treatment. All receptors derive from a woman aged 70-85 years with urothelial cancer.

V usage is TRBV10-3 and J usage is TRBJ2-1, with 7 positions matching TRBD2. The CDR3 is made up of 15 amino acids. Germline lookup yields CDR1 ENHRY and CDR2 SYGVKD. The CDR3, as DNA: TGTGCGACGGCCACCCCGGGACTACTCAGCAATGAGCAGTTCTTC. Its translation is CATATPGLLSNEQFF.

V is TRBV5-1 and J is TRBJ2-7, with a weak D call TRBD2 (6 bases). V was clipped by 6 bases and J by 2 bases, with 15 bases between them. The CDR3 has 14 amino acids. CDR1 is SGHRS, CDR2 YFSETQ, per germline. The CDR3 bases are TGCGCCAGCAACCTTGGCGGGGCTACCTACGAGCAGTACTTC. Amino acids: CASNLGGATYEQYF. Supplemented by reference TRBV5-1 and TRBJ2-7, the full variable domain reads KAGVTQTPRYLIKTRGQQVTLSCSPISGHRSVSWYQQTPGQGLQFLFEYFSETQRNKGNFPGRFSGRQFSNSRSEMNVSTLELGDSALYLCASNLGGATYEQYFGPGTRLTVT.

The chain couples TRBV18 to TRBJ2-7; 9 positions agree with TRBD2. The V gene's germline CDR1 is KGHSH and CDR2 LQKENI. The CDR3 length is 15 residues. With V trimmed by 1 base and J by 4 bases, 5 bases remained unmatched. The CDR3 nucleotides read TGTGCCAGCTCACCACGCGGGAGGGCCATATACGAGCAGTACTTC. It specifies CASSPRGRAIYEQYF.